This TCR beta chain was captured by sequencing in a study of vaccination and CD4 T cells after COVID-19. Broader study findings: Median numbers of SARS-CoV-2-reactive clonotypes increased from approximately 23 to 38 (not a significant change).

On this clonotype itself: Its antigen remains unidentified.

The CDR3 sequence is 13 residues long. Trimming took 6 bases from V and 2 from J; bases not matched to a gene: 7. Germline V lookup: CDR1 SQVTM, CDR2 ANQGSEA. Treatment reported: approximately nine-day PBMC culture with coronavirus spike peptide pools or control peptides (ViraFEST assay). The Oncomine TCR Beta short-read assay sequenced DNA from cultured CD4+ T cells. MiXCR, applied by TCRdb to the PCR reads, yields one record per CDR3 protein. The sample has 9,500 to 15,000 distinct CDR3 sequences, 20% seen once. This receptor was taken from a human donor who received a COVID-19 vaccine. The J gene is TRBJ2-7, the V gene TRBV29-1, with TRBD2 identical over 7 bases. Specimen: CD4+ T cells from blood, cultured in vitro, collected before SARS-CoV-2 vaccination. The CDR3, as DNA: TGCAGCGTCTCGGGTCGGGGGGCCTACGAGCAGTACTTC. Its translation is CSVSGRGAYEQYF.